One and the same sample provided the 20 T cell receptor beta chains below, sequenced in a study of PD-1 blockade in classical Hodgkin lymphoma. Time point: cycle 4 day 1 (C4D1), after more than five weeks of nivolumab. There was relapse after autologous stem cell transplantation in every patient, and there was variation in brentuximab vedotin exposure. Profiled with immunoSEQ multiplex PCR; TCRdb holds only in-frame clones, not every one. The profile shows fewer than 45,000 clones, around three fifths of them singletons. Material: peripheral blood mononuclear cells (PBMCs), obtained before the fourth cycle of nivolumab. The receptors were gathered from a human donor with classical Hodgkin lymphoma.

This chain links TRBV4-3 with TRBJ2-7; D gene unclear. CDR1 is LGHNA and CDR2 is YSLEER in the germline V gene. Trimming took off 0 bases at V and 3 bases at J, with 18 bases between the two ends. The CDR3 totals 17 residues. The CDR3 protein is CASSQESQPSYYYEQYF. In nucleotides, the CDR3 is TGCGCCAGCAGCCAAGAAAGTCAACCCTCCTACTACTACGAGCAGTACTTC.

In its sample, this clone was seen a few times. Other DNA sequences within the sample encode an identical CDR3. The V gene is TRBV6-5, the J gene TRBJ2-2; the D is unclear. Deletions cut 2 bases from V and 3 bases from J, with 7 bases between. This CDR3 comprises 14 residues. Germline V gene lookup returns CDR1 MNHEY and CDR2 SVGAGI. The DNA for the CDR3 is TGTGCCAGCAGTTACCTGACCGACACCGGGGAGCTGTTTTTT. Translation gives CASSYLTDTGELFF.

V usage is TRBV9 and J usage is TRBJ2-7, with TRBD2 identical over 7 bases. V shed 4 bases and J 6 bases; nucleotides not matched to a gene: 10. CDR3 length: 14 amino acids. The germline V gene has CDR1 SGDLS and CDR2 YYNGEE. CDR3 amino acids: CASSITGGSGEQYF. In nucleotides, the CDR3 is TGTGCCAGCAGCATAACGGGAGGTTCGGGCGAGCAGTACTTC.

This clone has a handful of counts. The chain uses TRBV28 and TRBJ2-3, with D possibly matching TRBD2 (6 bases). This CDR3 comprises 13 residues. The germline CDR1 and CDR2 sequences are MDHEN and SYDVKM. V was trimmed by 3 bases and J by 3 bases, leaving 7 bases between them. Here the CDR3 reads CASSLGGTDTQYF. For the CDR3, the DNA is TGTGCCAGCAGTTTGGGGGGAACAGATACGCAGTATTTT.

Only one count was recorded for this clone. The chain couples TRBV27 to TRBJ1-5; 7 bases map to TRBD1. The CDR3 consists of 16 residues. Germline CDR1 MNHEY, CDR2 SMNVEV (reference sequence). J was trimmed by 3 bases and V by 8 bases; bases with no gene match: 13. The CDR3 DNA is TGTGCCAGCCGTTCCGGGACAGCTTTTTACAATCAGCCCCAGCATTTT. Protein sequence: CASRSGTAFYNQPQHF.

This chain joins TRBV4-1 and TRBJ2-7; no firm D call. The CDR3 spans 14 residues. Deletions cut 1 base from V and 3 bases from J, with 10 bases between. In germline, CDR1 is MGHRA, CDR2 YSYEKL. The CDR3 sequence: CASSQGGLGYEQYF. The CDR3 nucleotides read TGCGCCAGCAGCCAAGGTGGGTTGGGCTACGAGCAGTACTTC.

This sequence joins TRBV7-2 and TRBJ1-2; possibly TRBD1 for D (5 bases). The CDR3 consists of 16 residues. The V gene's germline CDR1 is SGHTA and CDR2 FQGNSA. Trimming took 1 base from V and 4 from J, leaving 16 bases between them. CDR3 in DNA: TGTGCCAGCAGCTTAGGGATGGGGGGATCCCTCTATGGCTACACCTTC. This encodes CASSLGMGGSLYGYTF. Filled out from reference TRBV7-2 and TRBJ1-2, the complete variable domain reads GAGVSQSPSNKVTEKGKDVELRCDPISGHTALYWYRQSLGQGLEFLIYFQGNSAPDKSGLPSDRFSAERTGGSVSTLTIQRTQQEDSAVYLCASSLGMGGSLYGYTFGSGTRLTVV.

The gene calls are TRBV19 and TRBJ2-5, with TRBD2 as a possible D gene (5 bases). This CDR3 is 16 amino acids long. Between the trimmed V and J ends, which lost 0 bases and 4 bases, there was a span of 15 bases. Germline values: CDR1 LNHDA, CDR2 SQIVND (reference sequence). CDR3 DNA sequence: TGTGCCAGTAGTATAGATGGGGAGAGGCTCACAGAGACCCAGTACTTC. Protein sequence: CASSIDGERLTETQYF.

This clone is medium-sized by share. V is TRBV29-1 and J is TRBJ1-1, with TRBD1 matching over 9 bases. There are 13 residues in the CDR3. Germline V gene lookup returns CDR1 SQVTM and CDR2 ANQGSEA. J gave up 1 base and V 4 bases, and 1 base lay outside the gene matches. In DNA form, the CDR3 reads TGCAGCGTTGCGGACAGGGGGAACACTGAAGCTTTCTTT. Encoded protein: CSVADRGNTEAFF.

The V call is TRBV9, the J call TRBJ1-3; TRBD1 is a possible D gene (5 bases). Germline lookup yields CDR1 SGDLS and CDR2 YYNGEE. The CDR3 loop spans 16 amino acids. V was pared by 3 bases and J by 2 bases, with 15 bases between. For the CDR3, the DNA is TGTGCCAGCAGCGCCGCGCCTGGACAAACTGGAAACACCATATATTTT. As protein: CASSAAPGQTGNTIYF.

The chain joins TRBV9 to TRBJ2-3; 11 bases are shared with TRBD2. The CDR3 is 17 amino acids. Trimming took 0 bases from V and 6 from J; bases not matched to a gene: 9. Germline lookup yields CDR1 SGDLS and CDR2 YYNGEE. CDR3 in DNA: TGTGCCAGCAGCGTAGTCGGTAGCGGGGGGGCCGGGGATACGCAGTATTTT. This codes for CASSVVGSGGAGDTQYF.

In this sample, this clone turned up a few times. V usage is TRBV5-4 and J usage is TRBJ1-4; D call uncertain. V gave up 0 bases and J gave up 0 bases, with 6 bases separating them. The V gene's germline CDR1 is SGHNT and CDR2 YYREEE (reference sequence). The CDR3 has 15 residues. The CDR3 is CASSLDGTTNEKLFF. The CDR3 DNA reads TGTGCCAGCAGCTTGGATGGCACAACTAATGAAAAACTGTTTTTT.

This clone was recorded a few times. The chain links TRBV5-6 to TRBJ2-2; D is uncertain. Germline V gene data show CDR1 as SGHDT and CDR2 as YYEEEE. The CDR3 is 12 residues long. V was clipped by 4 bases and J by 5 bases, with 6 bases between them. CDR3 nucleotide sequence: TGTGCCAGCAGCCGATTTACCGGGGAGCTGTTTTTT. Protein: CASSRFTGELFF.

The chain joins TRBV5-6 to TRBJ2-7; D may be TRBD1 or TRBD2 (5 bases each). The CDR3 runs to 13 residues. Germline CDR1 and CDR2: SGHDT and YYEEEE. The V end was cut by 3 bases, the J end by 6 bases, with 13 bases between. The CDR3 DNA reads as TGTGCCAGCAGCTCCGGGACGGTGACCGAGCAGTACTTC. Translation gives CASSSGTVTEQYF.

The rearrangement uses TRBV6-6 and TRBJ2-3; 10 bases match TRBD1. The CDR3 consists of 16 residues. Germline CDR1 is MNHNY and CDR2 is SVGAGI (reference sequence). V shed 5 bases and J 2 bases; nucleotides not matched to a gene: 7. The CDR3 region is CASSRGTGAFTDTQYF. CDR3 bases: TGTGCCAGCAGTAGGGGGACAGGGGCGTTCACAGATACGCAGTATTTT.

This chain joins TRBV2 and TRBJ2-7, with 7 positions matching TRBD1. Unmatched junction bases numbered 3, after V lost 8 bases and J lost 2 bases. The V gene's germline CDR1 is SNHLY and CDR2 FYNNEI. The CDR3 is made up of 12 amino acids. This CDR3 is CASGQGAYEQYF. The CDR3 nucleotides are TGTGCCAGCGGGCAGGGGGCCTACGAGCAGTACTTC.

V and J are TRBV7-2 and TRBJ2-1, with 9 bases matching TRBD2. Germline assignment: CDR1 SGHTA and CDR2 FQGNSA. This CDR3 is 15 amino acids long. After removal of 0 bases from V and 10 bases from J, the junction contained 7 bases not matched to a gene. The DNA for the CDR3 is TGTGCCAGCAGCTTAGCGGTTGGAGCGGGAGGCGAGCAGTTCTTC. Amino acids: CASSLAVGAGGEQFF.

The chain employs TRBV29-1 and TRBJ2-5; tentatively, D is TRBD2 (5 bases). Between the trimmed V and J ends, which lost 2 bases and 5 bases, there was a span of 15 bases. Germline assignment: CDR1 SQVTM and CDR2 ANQGSEA. The CDR3 extends over 14 amino acids. DNA of the CDR3: TGCAGCGTTGAACTAGGTAGCGTTCGCGAGACCCAGTACTTC. It encodes CSVELGSVRETQYF.

V usage is TRBV4-3 and J usage is TRBJ2-7; 7 positions agree with TRBD2. The germline V gene has CDR1 LGHNA and CDR2 YSLEER. With V trimmed by 0 bases and J by 2 bases, 1 base remained unmatched. The CDR3 extends over 14 amino acids. This CDR3 is CASSQEGGAYEQYF. CDR3 bases: TGCGCCAGCAGCCAAGAGGGAGGGGCCTACGAGCAGTACTTC.

The rearrangement links TRBV9 to TRBJ1-3; TRBD1 aligns across 10 bases. Germline loops: CDR1 SGDLS, CDR2 YYNGEE. J gave up 2 bases and V 0 bases, and 5 bases lay outside the gene matches. The CDR3 loop spans 17 amino acids. CDR3 nucleotides: TGTGCCAGCAGCGTAGGAGGCGGGACAGGGGCTGGAAACACCATATATTTT. It translates to CASSVGGGTGAGNTIYF.